This T cell receptor (beta chain) was found in a study of OX40 agonist ivuxolimab in advanced cancers. As for the study in general: Hepatocellular carcinoma, melanoma, renal cell or head and neck cancer occurred in dose-escalation patients. The group had a mean age of approximately 60 years, ranged from about 20 to 79, and was roughly 83% male. Earlier anti-PD-1, anti-PD-L1 or anti-CTLA-4 therapy was permitted; 30% to 45% had received some. Regarding the study as a whole: Partial responders at 0.1-3.0 mg/kg showed near-lowest clonal expansion.

Libraries were prepared by immunoSEQ multiplex PCR; TCRdb keeps only in-frame clonotypes and omits some of them. This table holds roughly 67,000 clones, 88% found once. Remarks on this clone: Its matching antigen is unknown.

This CDR3 comprises 14 residues. V was trimmed by 4 bases and J by 4 bases, leaving 13 bases between them. CDR1 LNHNV and CDR2 YYDKDF come from the germline V gene (reference sequence). This sequence joins TRBV15 and TRBJ1-2; D possibly corresponds to TRBD1 (5 bases). The TCR was taken from an adult with an advanced solid tumor such as melanoma, head and neck, liver or kidney cancer. The sequenced sample was CD4+ or CD8+ T cells sorted from blood, obtained in a trial of the OX40 agonist ivuxolimab. The CDR3 protein is CATSNQGGSYGYTF. The CDR3 coding sequence is TGTGCCACCAGCAACCAGGGAGGTTCCTATGGCTACACCTTC.